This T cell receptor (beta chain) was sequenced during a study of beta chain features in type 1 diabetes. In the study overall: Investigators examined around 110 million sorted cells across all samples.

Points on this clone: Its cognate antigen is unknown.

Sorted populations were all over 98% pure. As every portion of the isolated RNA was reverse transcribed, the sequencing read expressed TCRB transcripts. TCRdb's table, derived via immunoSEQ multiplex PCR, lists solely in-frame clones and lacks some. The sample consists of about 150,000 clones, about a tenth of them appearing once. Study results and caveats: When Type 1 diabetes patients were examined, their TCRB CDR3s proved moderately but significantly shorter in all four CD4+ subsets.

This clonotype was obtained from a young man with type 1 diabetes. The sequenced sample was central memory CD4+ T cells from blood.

The CDR3 loop reads CSINDLREGTDTQYF. CDR3 DNA sequence: TGCAGCATCAATGACTTGCGGGAGGGGACAGATACGCAGTATTTT. The chain has TRBV29-1 and TRBJ2-3; 9 nucleotides agree with TRBD2. V dropped 8 bases and J dropped 3; count of bases not matched to a gene: 12. This CDR3 spans 15 amino acids. Germline CDR1 SQVTM, CDR2 ANQGSEA.